These T cell receptor beta chains were read from a single sample in a study of Graves' ophthalmopathy and Graves' hyperthyroidism. Each CDR3 protein gets one entry after TCRdb re-called the multiplex PCR reads with MiXCR. Of 350,000 or so distinct CDR3 sequences listed, about a sixth are singletons. The source material was peripheral blood. The receptors shown here come from an adult man with Graves' ophthalmopathy. Each CDR3 is given without its conserved first and last residue.

TRBV20-1	TRBJ2-5	SAETAETQY
TRBV10-3	TRBJ2-7	AISERDREEQY
TRBV9	TRBJ1-2	ASSVSYYGYT
TRBV2	TRBJ2-5	ASRIITTSGQETQY
TRBV7-2	TRBJ2-5	ASSAGLDVETQY
TRBV6-5	TRBJ2-5	ASSPSGDGGVTQY
TRBV6-2/TRBV6-3	TRBJ2-2	ASSYSGPPGELF
TRBV4-2	TRBJ1-1	ASSQDSGPNMNTEAF
TRBV5-1	TRBJ1-2	VSSFGQGYGYT
TRBV29-1	TRBJ2-7	SVAVSGTSGGEQY
TRBV11-2	TRBJ1-2	ASSLGQVRGYT
TRBV5-1	TRBJ1-1	ASSTGQLGTGAF
TRBV29-1	TRBJ2-5	SVESRIQETQY
TRBV6-1	TRBJ1-1	ASSDPGTGGTEAF
TRBV20-1	TRBJ2-7	SARVPGIYEQY
TRBV30	TRBJ1-2	AWTETVNYGYT
TRBV5-1	TRBJ2-5	ASSLVPAGGQETQY
TRBV5-1	TRBJ2-2	ASNPGQGYDTGELF
TRBV18	TRBJ1-2	ASSPLSAGGLDGYT
TRBV6-5	TRBJ1-1	ASSSSQGSAF
TRBV30	TRBJ1-3	ACEGAINTIY
TRBV12-3/TRBV12-4	TRBJ2-5	ASSLGGGGAEKTQY
TRBV28	TRBJ1-3	ASSSGQGYWGNTIY
TRBV28	TRBJ1-2	ASSAGTGDSYGYT
TRBV6-4	TRBJ1-1	ASSDTDRNTEAF
TRBV30	TRBJ1-5	AWGQGSNQPQH
TRBV6-2/TRBV6-3	TRBJ2-4	ASSYSGVRAKNIQY
TRBV19	TRBJ1-5	ASSKGSRQPQH
TRBV3-1	TRBJ1-6	ASSRSGGLDSPLH
TRBV6-2/TRBV6-3	TRBJ1-2	ASSTQTYGYGYT
TRBV10-3	TRBJ2-5	AIKSGMQETQY
TRBV20-1	TRBJ2-5	SAEGTDKETQY
TRBV7-2	TRBJ2-5	ASSLEGAEWETQY
TRBV5-1	TRBJ2-7	ASSLEFREQY
TRBV24-1	TRBJ2-7	ATSKGGREQY
TRBV6-1	TRBJ2-7	ASSDVRSYEQY
TRBV5-1	TRBJ1-1	ASSGDGGANTEAF
TRBV2	TRBJ2-2	ASLGRKNTGELF
TRBV7-2	TRBJ1-5	ASSLVSRDQPQH
TRBV5-1	TRBJ1-2	ASSLQGENYGYT
TRBV2	TRBJ1-2	ASTPQGGHLNYGYT
TRBV30	TRBJ2-2	AWSPWTSGNTGELF